Listed here are 14 T cell receptor beta chains from one sample, sequenced in a study of shared clonotypes between healthy human individuals. Libraries were prepared by immunoSEQ multiplex PCR; TCRdb keeps only in-frame clonotypes and omits some of them. Of a few hundred thousand clones in the sample, around 76% are singletons; the top ten hold 12%. Input material: PBMCs. The source of these receptors is a woman aged 40 to 50 in good health. Some clones in this sample may be carry-over from other donors' samples.

This clone was seen only once. This chain links TRBV6-1 with TRBJ2-3; D gene unclear. CDR1 is MNHNS and CDR2 is SASEGT in the germline V gene. The V gene lost 6 bases and the J gene lost 6 bases, with 10 bases spanning the gap. This CDR3 spans 12 amino acids. CDR3 DNA sequence: TGTGCCAGCAGGAGAGTAGGGGATACGCAGTATTTT. It specifies CASRRVGDTQYF.

This clone was recorded many times. The chain links TRBV11-2 to TRBJ1-2; D gene ambiguous. Germline V gives CDR1 SGHAT, CDR2 FQNNGV. Trimming pared 4 bases from V and 4 bases from J, leaving 4 bases between. The CDR3 contains 11 residues. The CDR3 coding sequence is TGTGCCAGCAGCTCCCTCTATGGCTACACCTTC. Amino acids: CASSSLYGYTF. The full variable domain, with the rest looked up from reference TRBV11-2 and TRBJ1-2, is EAGVAQSPRYKIIEKRQSVAFWCNPISGHATLYWYQQILGQGPKLLIQFQNNGVVDDSQLPKDRFSAERLKGVDSTLKIQPAKLEDSAVYLCASSSLYGYTFGSGTRLTVV.

The chain couples TRBV25-1 to TRBJ2-4; D is uncertain. The CDR3 extends over 14 amino acids. Trimming removed 6 bases from V and 0 bases from J, with 9 bases in between. Germline assignment: CDR1 MGHDK and CDR2 SYGVNS. In DNA form, the CDR3 reads TGTGCCAGCAGACCGGCCCTAGCCAAAAACATTCAGTACTTC. Translating it yields CASRPALAKNIQYF.

The chain employs TRBV28 and TRBJ2-7; perhaps TRBD2 as D (5 bases). The length of the CDR3 is 12 residues. The germline V and J ends were trimmed by 3 bases and 3 bases, with 6 bases remaining between them. Looked up from germline, CDR1 is MDHEN and CDR2 is SYDVKM. The CDR3 loop is CASSLGVYEQYF. The CDR3 coding sequence is TGTGCCAGCAGTTTGGGAGTCTACGAGCAGTACTTC.

The chain recombines TRBV28 with TRBJ1-1; 8 nucleotides align to TRBD1. The CDR3 extends over 15 amino acids. Germline values: CDR1 MDHEN, CDR2 SYDVKM. Germline trimming cut 6 bases from V and 1 base from J; bases unmatched to any gene: 7. CDR3 sequence reads: CASRSQGAGNTEAFF. CDR3 DNA sequence: TGTGCCAGCAGGTCCCAGGGGGCGGGGAACACTGAAGCTTTCTTT. Filled out from reference TRBV28 and TRBJ1-1, the complete variable domain reads DVKVTQSSRYLVKRTGEKVFLECVQDMDHENMFWYRQDPGLGLRLIYFSYDVKMKEKGDIPEGYSVSREKKERFSLILESASTNQTSMYLCASRSQGAGNTEAFFGQGTRLTVV.

V is TRBV2 and J is TRBJ2-5; 9 nucleotides match TRBD1. The germline V gene has CDR1 SNHLY and CDR2 FYNNEI. V gave up 8 bases and J gave up 1 base; unmatched junction bases: 2. This CDR3 region has 13 residues. DNA for the CDR3: TGTGCCAGCGGACAGGGGCCCCAAGAGACCCAGTACTTC. It specifies CASGQGPQETQYF. The complete variable domain, with remaining parts taken from reference TRBV2 and TRBJ2-5, reads EPEVTQTPSHQVTQMGQEVILRCVPISNHLYFYWYRQILGQKVEFLVSFYNNEISEKSEIFDDQFSVERPDGSNFTLKIRSTKLEDSAMYFCASGQGPQETQYFGPGTRLLVL.

The gene calls are TRBV7-3 and TRBJ2-3; TRBD1 matches 9 bases. The length of the CDR3 is 15 residues. CDR1 is SGHTA, CDR2 FQGTGA, per germline. The V segment lost 2 bases and the J segment 5 bases; nucleotides outside the gene matches: 5. CDR3 coding DNA: TGTGCCAGCAGCTTACGGGACAGGGAAAGAGATACGCAGTATTTT. This codes for CASSLRDRERDTQYF.

This chain joins TRBV7-3 and TRBJ2-7; 9 nucleotides line up with TRBD2. In germline, CDR1 is SGHTA, CDR2 FQGTGA. V was clipped by 0 bases and J by 2 bases; unmatched bases: 2. The CDR3 loop spans 15 amino acids. The CDR3 sequence: CASSLTSGGPYEQYF. The CDR3 region has the DNA TGTGCCAGCAGCTTAACTAGCGGGGGACCCTACGAGCAGTACTTC.

The chain links TRBV27 to TRBJ2-2, with a tentative D call TRBD1 (6 bases). The germline V and J ends were trimmed by 5 bases and 7 bases, with 17 bases remaining between them. Germline V gene data show CDR1 as MNHEY and CDR2 as SMNVEV (reference sequence). This CDR3 has 15 residues. The CDR3 region is CASSPHRERGGELFF. CDR3 nucleotides: TGTGCCAGCAGTCCGCACAGGGAGAGGGGCGGGGAGCTGTTTTTT.

Note on this clone: A far larger clone is a single base away, which makes a read error likely. This sample includes further DNA sequences coding for the same CDR3. This chain uses TRBV2 with TRBJ2-7; 7 bases are a match to TRBD2. CDR1 SNHLY and CDR2 FYNNEI come from the germline V gene. This CDR3 spans 16 amino acids. CDR3 amino acids: CASSVSSGMGSYEQYF. As DNA, the CDR3 is TGTGCTAGCAGTGTATCCAGCGGGATGGGGTCCTACGAGCAGTACTTC.

The chain uses TRBV21-1 and TRBJ2-5. TRBV21-1 is a pseudogene segment. This CDR3 has 15 amino acids. The CDR3 coding sequence is TGTGCCAGCAGCAAAAAAGAGACGTTCCAAGAGACCCAGTACTTC. The encoded protein is CASSKKETFQETQYF.

There are a few counts of this clone. The gene calls are TRBV6-6 and TRBJ1-2; 7 bases fit TRBD1. The V gene's germline CDR1 is MNHNY and CDR2 SVGAGI (reference sequence). The CDR3 length is 16 residues. The V and J ends lost 7 bases and 4 bases, in that order; junction bases with no gene match: 15. DNA of the CDR3: TGTGCCAGCAAAGAAATAGGACAGGCATCCACCTATGGCTACACCTTC. Encoded protein: CASKEIGQASTYGYTF.

A few counts support this clone. This chain connects TRBV6-1 to TRBJ2-7, with D perhaps assigned TRBD1 or TRBD2 (7 bases each). The ends were cut back, 11 bases at V and 5 bases at J, with 16 bases in the middle. This CDR3 spans 12 amino acids. Germline V gene lookup returns CDR1 MNHNS and CDR2 SASEGT. The CDR3 bases are TGTGCCGCTAACAGGGGAGGGCACGAGCAGTACTTC. As protein: CAANRGGHEQYF.

The V and J genes are TRBV25-1 and TRBJ1-2; 9 nucleotides line up with TRBD1. With 5 bases clipped from V and 3 bases from J, the junction kept 13 bases outside the gene matches. CDR1 and CDR2 from the germline V gene are MGHDK and SYGVNS. There are 17 residues in the CDR3. DNA for the CDR3: TGTGCCAGCAGTCAAACAGGGGGCGTCCTTTTGGACTATGGCTACACCTTC. Translated: CASSQTGGVLLDYGYTF.